The 13 T cell receptor beta chains below come from one sample, sequenced in a study of spatial heterogeneity in lung cancer. Time point noted: sample taken at primary tumor resection. Sequencing was performed on whole RNA extracted from tumor and nontumor lung tissue, or from frozen PBMC, and the material was left unsorted. A single record per CDR3 protein comes from TCRdb applying MiXCR to the 5' RACE reads. The sample carries 45,000 to 55,000 distinct CDR3 sequences, approximately 5.3% recorded once. Sequences were derived from PBMCs, sampled at surgery. The source of these receptors is a male donor with early-stage non-small cell lung cancer.

This clonotype was seen many times. The gene calls are TRBV9 and TRBJ2-1; no firm D call. V lost 2 bases to trimming and J lost 4 bases, with 7 bases between them. Germline V lookup: CDR1 SGDLS, CDR2 YYNGEE. The CDR3 has 13 amino acids. CDR3 amino acids: CASSVSGYNEQFF. CDR3 DNA: TGTGCCAGCAGCGTCTCTGGATACAATGAGCAGTTCTTC.

There are many counts of this clonotype. The V call is TRBV7-3, the J call TRBJ2-1; 7 nucleotides match TRBD2. The germline V gene has CDR1 SGHTA and CDR2 FQGTGA. This CDR3 is 12 amino acids long. J was trimmed by 10 bases and V by 5 bases; bases with no gene match: 5. The CDR3 bases are TGTGCCAGCAGCCCAAGGGAGGGCGAGCAGTTCTTC. It is translated as CASSPREGEQFF.

This clonotype was seen repeatedly, ten times or more. The chain joins TRBV10-1 to TRBJ2-2; either TRBD1 or TRBD2 may supply D (5 bases each). Germline V gene sequence: CDR1 WNHNN, CDR2 SYGVQD (reference sequence). The V gene lost 8 bases and the J gene lost 10 bases, with 17 bases spanning the gap. The CDR3 spans 13 residues. CDR3 region: CASARDPVEELFF. The CDR3, as DNA: TGCGCCAGCGCCCGGGACCCTGTTGAGGAGCTGTTTTTT.

The chain uses TRBV6-5 and TRBJ2-7, with D uncertain. From germline, CDR1 is MNHEY and CDR2 SVGAGI. The CDR3 extends over 15 amino acids. V was clipped by 5 bases and J by 1 base, with 15 bases between them. The CDR3 loop reads CASSDEAAGSYEQYF. CDR3 DNA: TGTGCCAGCAGTGACGAGGCCGCCGGATCCTACGAGCAGTACTTC.

This chain connects TRBV20-1 to TRBJ1-5; TRBD1 might be the D (6 bases). Germline CDR1 and CDR2: DFQATT and SNEGSKA (reference sequence). V was pared by 5 bases and J by 1 base, with 18 bases between. The length of the CDR3 is 16 residues. This CDR3 is CSAFISGHKSNQPQHF. The DNA for the CDR3 is TGCAGTGCTTTCATCTCGGGACATAAAAGCAATCAGCCCCAGCATTTT.

This clonotype was seen repeatedly, ten times or more. This sequence joins TRBV5-1 and TRBJ2-5; no firm D call. V was trimmed by 0 bases and J by 2 bases, leaving 8 bases between them. This CDR3 region has 14 residues. Per germline, CDR1 SGHRS and CDR2 YFSETQ. CDR3 sequence reads: CASSLALGQETQYF. DNA of the CDR3: TGCGCCAGCAGCTTGGCATTAGGACAAGAGACCCAGTACTTC. Full variable domain (remainder filled in from reference TRBV5-1 and TRBJ2-5): KAGVTQTPRYLIKTRGQQVTLSCSPISGHRSVSWYQQTPGQGLQFLFEYFSETQRNKGNFPGRFSGRQFSNSRSEMNVSTLELGDSALYLCASSLALGQETQYFGPGTRLLVL.

Ten or more counts support this clonotype. The chain couples TRBV29-1 to TRBJ1-4; possibly TRBD1 for D (5 bases). This CDR3 comprises 14 residues. Looked up from germline, CDR1 is SQVTM and CDR2 is ANQGSEA. V gave up 3 bases and J gave up 8 bases, with 16 bases separating them. The CDR3 sequence is CSVDAGGGSEKLFF. CDR3 sequence (DNA): TGCAGCGTTGACGCTGGCGGGGGAAGCGAAAAACTGTTTTTT.

The table lists this clonotype with many counts. The CDR3 region has the DNA TGTGCAGTGCTCCTACTAGCGGGAAGGGGCAATGAGCAGTTCTTC. Its protein is CAVLLLAGRGNEQFF. This rearrangement joins TRBV7-6 to TRBJ2-1, with TRBD2 identical over 10 bases. Germline V gene sequence: CDR1 SGHVS, CDR2 FNYEAQ. The CDR3 spans 15 residues. The whole variable domain, remainder taken from reference TRBV7-6 and TRBJ2-1, is GAGVSQSPRYKVTKRGQDVALRCDPISGHVSLYWYRQALGQGPEFLTYFNYEAQQDKSGLPNDRFSAERPEGSISTLTIQRTEQRDSAMYRCAVLLLAGRGNEQFFGPGTRLTVL.

This clonotype was observed a few times. This rearrangement joins TRBV12-5 to TRBJ2-2; no reliable D call. V was clipped by 1 base and J by 1 base, with 4 bases between them. CDR1 is LGHNT and CDR2 is FRNRAP in the germline V gene. The CDR3 extends over 14 amino acids. CDR3 residues: CASGLGENTGELFF. The CDR3 nucleotides read TGTGCTAGTGGTTTGGGCGAGAACACCGGGGAGCTGTTTTTT.

In this sample, this clonotype turned up many times. The J gene is TRBJ1-1, the V gene TRBV7-2; D perhaps matches TRBD1 (5 bases). V lost 7 bases and J lost 5, with 14 bases in between. The CDR3 is 13 residues long. Germline-derived CDR1 and CDR2 are SGHTA and FQGNSA. The CDR3 sequence is CASTLGQLTEAFF. The CDR3 bases are TGTGCCAGCACATTGGGGCAATTAACTGAAGCTTTCTTT.

This clonotype has at least ten counts. The rearrangement uses TRBV14 and TRBJ2-7; D is ambiguous. Per germline, CDR1 SGHDN and CDR2 FVKESK. V shed 0 bases and J shed 2 bases, with 11 bases lying between them. CDR3 length equals 15 residues. Written as DNA, the CDR3 is TGTGCCAGCAGCCAAGAATTTGGCAGGACCTACGAGCAGTACTTC. Protein sequence: CASSQEFGRTYEQYF. Variable domain in full (rest from reference TRBV14 and TRBJ2-7): EAGVTQFPSHSVIEKGQTVTLRCDPISGHDNLYWYRRVMGKEIKFLLHFVKESKQDESGMPNNRFLAERTGGTYSTLKVQPAELEDSGVYFCASSQEFGRTYEQYFGPGTRLTVT.

The V gene is TRBV20-1, the J gene TRBJ2-7, with D maybe TRBD2 (5 bases). The CDR3 has 12 residues. The germline V gene has CDR1 DFQATT and CDR2 SNEGSKA (reference sequence). The V end was cut by 5 bases, the J end by 3 bases, with 11 bases between. This CDR3 is CSARGPSYEQYF. For the CDR3, the DNA is TGCAGTGCTCGCGGGCCTAGCTACGAGCAGTACTTC.

Many counts were recorded for this clonotype. This chain joins TRBV11-2 and TRBJ2-5; D may match TRBD1 or TRBD2 (5 bases each). This CDR3 has 16 residues. The ends were cut back, 5 bases at V and 4 bases at J, with 20 bases in the middle. CDR1 and CDR2 from the germline V gene are SGHAT and FQNNGV. CDR3 nucleotides: TGTGCCAGCAGCCACAGCCGGGGCAGTTTAAGAGAGACCCAGTACTTC. Its protein is CASSHSRGSLRETQYF.